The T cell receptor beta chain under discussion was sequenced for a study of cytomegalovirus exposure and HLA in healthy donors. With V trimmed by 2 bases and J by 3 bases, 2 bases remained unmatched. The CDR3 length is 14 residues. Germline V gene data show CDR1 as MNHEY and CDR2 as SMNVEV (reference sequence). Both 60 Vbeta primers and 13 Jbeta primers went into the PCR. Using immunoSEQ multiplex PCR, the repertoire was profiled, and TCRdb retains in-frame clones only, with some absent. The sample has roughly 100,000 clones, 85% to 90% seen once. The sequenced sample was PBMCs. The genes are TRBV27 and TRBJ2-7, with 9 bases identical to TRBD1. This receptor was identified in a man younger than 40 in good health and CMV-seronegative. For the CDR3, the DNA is TGTGCCAGCAGTTTACTGGGACAGGGCTACGAGCAGTACTTC. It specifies CASSLLGQGYEQYF.